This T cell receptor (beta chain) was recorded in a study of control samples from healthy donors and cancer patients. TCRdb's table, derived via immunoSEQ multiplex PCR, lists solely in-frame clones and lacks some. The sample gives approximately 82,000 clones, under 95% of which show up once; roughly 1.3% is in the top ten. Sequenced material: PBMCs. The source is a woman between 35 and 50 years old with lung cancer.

The CDR3 DNA reads as TGCGCCAGCAGCCGTTCTGGAGGGGGAGTCGGCTACGAGCAGTACTTC. Encoded protein: CASSRSGGGVGYEQYF. The gene calls are TRBV5-1 and TRBJ2-7; either TRBD1 or TRBD2 may supply D (6 bases each). The V end was cut by 4 bases, the J end by 3 bases, with 20 bases between. The length of the CDR3 is 16 residues. The germline CDR1 and CDR2 sequences are SGHRS and YFSETQ.